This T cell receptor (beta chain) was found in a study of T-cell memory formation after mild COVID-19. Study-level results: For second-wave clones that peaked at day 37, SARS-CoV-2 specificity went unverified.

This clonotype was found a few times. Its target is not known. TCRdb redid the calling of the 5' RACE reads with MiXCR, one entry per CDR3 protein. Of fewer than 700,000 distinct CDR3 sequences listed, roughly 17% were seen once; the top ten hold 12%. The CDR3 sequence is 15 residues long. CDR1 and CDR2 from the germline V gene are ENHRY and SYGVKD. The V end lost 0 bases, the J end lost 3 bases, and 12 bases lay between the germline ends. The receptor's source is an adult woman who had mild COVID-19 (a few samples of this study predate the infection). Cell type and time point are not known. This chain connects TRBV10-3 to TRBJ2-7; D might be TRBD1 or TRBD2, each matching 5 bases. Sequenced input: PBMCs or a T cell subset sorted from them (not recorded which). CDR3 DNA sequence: TGTGCCATCAGTGAGTCCACCGGGGCGGGCTACGAGCAGTACTTC. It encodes CAISESTGAGYEQYF.